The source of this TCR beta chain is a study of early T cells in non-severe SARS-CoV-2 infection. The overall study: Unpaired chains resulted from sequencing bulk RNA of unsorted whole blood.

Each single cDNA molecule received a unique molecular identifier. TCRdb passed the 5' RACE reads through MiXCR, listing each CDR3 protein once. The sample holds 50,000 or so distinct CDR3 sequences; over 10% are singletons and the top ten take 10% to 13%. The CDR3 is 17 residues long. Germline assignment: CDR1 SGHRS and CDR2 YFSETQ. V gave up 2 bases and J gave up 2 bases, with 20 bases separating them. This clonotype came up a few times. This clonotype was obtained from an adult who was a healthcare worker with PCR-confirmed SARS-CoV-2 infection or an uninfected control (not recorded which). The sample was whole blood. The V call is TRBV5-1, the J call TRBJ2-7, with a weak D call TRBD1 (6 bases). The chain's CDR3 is CASSFLLDRDKTYEQYF. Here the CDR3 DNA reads TGCGCCAGCAGCTTCCTACTCGACCGGGACAAGACCTACGAGCAGTACTTC.